Below, one TCR beta chain is given with its context. The antigen remains undetermined. The data are from a study of cytomegalovirus exposure and HLA in healthy donors. General study findings and limits: Reportedly, cytomegalovirus status was diagnosed with high sensitivity and specificity. Investigators reported some 150 TCR beta chains as tied to cytomegalovirus. Most TCR sequences proved rare, with some public TCRs found in many donors.

The CDR3 extends over 15 amino acids. Germline V lookup: CDR1 KGHSH, CDR2 LQKENI. With 1 base clipped from V and 6 bases from J, the junction kept 6 bases outside the gene matches. The method was immunoSEQ multiplex PCR; TCRdb's version includes in-frame clones alone and lacks a portion of them. The sample lists 75,000 to 95,000 clones, about 96% seen once, with 0.6% to 0.85% in the top ten. The sample comprised PBMCs. This rearrangement joins TRBV18 to TRBJ2-3; 8 nucleotides line up with TRBD1. The receptor was derived from a man aged 18 to 30 in good health and CMV-seronegative. This CDR3 reads CASSPRAGGGDTQYF. The CDR3 region has the DNA TGTGCCAGCTCACCACGGGCAGGGGGCGGCGATACGCAGTATTTT.